The T cell receptor (beta chain) described here comes from a study of T-cell memory formation after mild COVID-19. Notes on this clonotype: Its cognate antigen is unknown.

General study findings and limits: Among clones contracting day 15 to 85, CD4/CD8 was balanced, whereas later expanders leaned CD4+.

Deletions cut 5 bases from V and 3 bases from J, with 13 bases between. The CDR3 consists of 13 residues. Germline CDR1 and CDR2: DFQATT and SNEGSKA (reference sequence). TCRdb re-analysed the 5' RACE reads in MiXCR, keeping a single row per CDR3 protein. The table includes some 290,000 distinct CDR3 sequences, 15% to 20% detected once. The sequence came from a man younger than 35 who had mild COVID-19 (a few samples of this study predate the infection). Cell type and time point are not known. The sample consisted of PBMCs or a T cell subset sorted from them (not recorded which). The gene calls are TRBV20-1 and TRBJ1-2; D may be TRBD1 (5 bases). The CDR3, as DNA: TGCAGTGCTCCCTCGACAGTTTACTATGGCTACACCTTC. Protein: CSAPSTVYYGYTF.